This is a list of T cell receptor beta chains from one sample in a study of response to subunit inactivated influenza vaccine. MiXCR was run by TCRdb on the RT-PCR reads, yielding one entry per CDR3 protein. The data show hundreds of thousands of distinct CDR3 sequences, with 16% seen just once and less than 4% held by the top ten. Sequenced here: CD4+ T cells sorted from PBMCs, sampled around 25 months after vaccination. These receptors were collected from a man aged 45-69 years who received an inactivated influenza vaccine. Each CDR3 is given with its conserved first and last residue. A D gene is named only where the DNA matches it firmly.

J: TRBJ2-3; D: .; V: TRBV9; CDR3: CASSGGVEDTQYF
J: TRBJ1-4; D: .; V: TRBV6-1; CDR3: CASSGGLQGSNEKLFF
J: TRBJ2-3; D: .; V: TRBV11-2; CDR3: CASSPSVLSTDTQYF
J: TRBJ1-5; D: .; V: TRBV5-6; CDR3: CASSFFLQSEPQHF
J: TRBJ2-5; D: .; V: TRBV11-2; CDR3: CASSPDSIQETQYF
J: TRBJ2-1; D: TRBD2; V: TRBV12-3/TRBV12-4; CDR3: CASGLADANEQFF
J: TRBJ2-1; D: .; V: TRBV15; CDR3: CATRNGWTANEQFF
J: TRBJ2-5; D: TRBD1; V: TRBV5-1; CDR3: CASSLGPGTGRETQYF
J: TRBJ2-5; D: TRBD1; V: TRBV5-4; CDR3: CASSFGTGEIQETQYF
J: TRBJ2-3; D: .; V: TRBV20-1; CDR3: CSARVGGSTDTQYF
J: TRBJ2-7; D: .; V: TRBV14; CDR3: CASSLPGPLKQYF
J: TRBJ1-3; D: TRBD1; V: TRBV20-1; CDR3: CSARDFSGTDSGNTIYF
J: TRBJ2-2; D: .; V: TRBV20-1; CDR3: CSAILVARGFTGELFF
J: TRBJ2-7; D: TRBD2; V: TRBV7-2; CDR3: CASSLRLAGGPYEQYF
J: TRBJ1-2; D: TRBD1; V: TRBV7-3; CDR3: CASSQGTGGDGYTF
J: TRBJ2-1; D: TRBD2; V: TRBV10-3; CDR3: CAISGSGGAPNEQFF
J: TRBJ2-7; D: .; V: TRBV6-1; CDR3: CASRGGSRRIYEQYF
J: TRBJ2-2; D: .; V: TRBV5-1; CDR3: CASSLRPVSTGELFF
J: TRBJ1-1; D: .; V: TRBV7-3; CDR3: CASSVTANTEAFF
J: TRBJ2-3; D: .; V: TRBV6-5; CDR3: CASSSSGPHTDTQYF
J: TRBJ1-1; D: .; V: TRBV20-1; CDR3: CSASHGGPSTEAFF
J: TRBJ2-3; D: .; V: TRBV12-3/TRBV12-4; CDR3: CASSFVSSTDTQYF
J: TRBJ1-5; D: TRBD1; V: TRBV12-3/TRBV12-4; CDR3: CASRRDRAFNQPQHF
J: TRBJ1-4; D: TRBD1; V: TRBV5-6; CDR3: CASSSDGTGNEKLFF
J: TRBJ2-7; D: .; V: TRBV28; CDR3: CASRTSGVGEQYF
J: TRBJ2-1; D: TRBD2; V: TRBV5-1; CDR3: CASSSSTSGTLNEQFF
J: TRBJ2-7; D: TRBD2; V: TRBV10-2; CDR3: CASSESSGSNYEQYF
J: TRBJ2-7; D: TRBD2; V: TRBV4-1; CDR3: CASSQDTGLAGWEQYF
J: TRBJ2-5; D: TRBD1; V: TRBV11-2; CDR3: CASSLVPADRVRRGETQYF
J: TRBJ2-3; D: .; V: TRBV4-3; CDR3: CASSQEVTFTDTQYF
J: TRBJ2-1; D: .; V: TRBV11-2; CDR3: CASTYGGHNEQFF
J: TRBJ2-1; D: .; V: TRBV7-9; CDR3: CASSRLEPAGEQFF
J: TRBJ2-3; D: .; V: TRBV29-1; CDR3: CSASSIADTQYF
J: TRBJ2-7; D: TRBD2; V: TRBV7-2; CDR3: CASSRTSDVWEQYF
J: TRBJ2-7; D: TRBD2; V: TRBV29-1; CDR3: CSVVAGASYEQYF
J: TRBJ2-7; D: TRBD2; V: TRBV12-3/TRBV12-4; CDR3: CASSLGGGYSYEQYF
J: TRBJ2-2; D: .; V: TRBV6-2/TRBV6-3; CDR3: CASSYGGELFF
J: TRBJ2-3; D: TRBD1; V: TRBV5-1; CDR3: CASSVMTGEDTQYF
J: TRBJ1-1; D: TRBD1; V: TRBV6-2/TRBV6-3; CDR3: CASRTGATEAFF
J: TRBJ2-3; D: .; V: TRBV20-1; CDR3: CSPREGTSTDTQYF
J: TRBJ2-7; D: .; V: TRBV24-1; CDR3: CATRTRPLTQECGEQYF
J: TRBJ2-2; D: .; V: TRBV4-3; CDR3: CASSQDSGAGELFF
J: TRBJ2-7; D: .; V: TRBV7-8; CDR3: CASSLERAREQYF
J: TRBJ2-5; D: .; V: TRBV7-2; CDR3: CASSSSGETQYF
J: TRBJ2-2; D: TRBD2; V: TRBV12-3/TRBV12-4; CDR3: CALGGLANTGELFF
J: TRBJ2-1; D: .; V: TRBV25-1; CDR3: CASSETRGLYNEQFF
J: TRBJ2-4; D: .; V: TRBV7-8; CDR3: CASSLARVSAPKNIQYF
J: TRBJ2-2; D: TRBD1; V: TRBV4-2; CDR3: CASSQEAGGLNTGELFF
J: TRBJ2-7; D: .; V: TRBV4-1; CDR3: CASSQEDRTLRYF
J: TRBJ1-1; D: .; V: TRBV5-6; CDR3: CASSLGYTNTEAFF
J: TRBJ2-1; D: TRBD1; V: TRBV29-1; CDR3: CSGGQGALYEQFF
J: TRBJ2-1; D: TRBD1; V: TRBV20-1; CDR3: CSARSRDRVDEQFF
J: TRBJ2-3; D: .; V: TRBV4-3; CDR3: CASSQARERNTDTQYF